Listed below are T cell receptor beta chains from one sample, sequenced in a study of blood T cell repertoires in COVID-19. Assay: immunoSEQ multiplex PCR; the TCRdb copy retains only in-frame clones and omits some. The data show some 150,000 clones, 89% seen once. The sample taken for sequencing was peripheral blood. The receptors here all came from a human donor in a cohort sampled during active COVID-19. The CDR3 runs from the conserved cysteine through the conserved F or W. Each record gives: V gene, D gene, clone size, J gene, CDR3 length, CDR3 protein, CDR3 DNA. A D gene is named only where the DNA matches it firmly. Part of the rows lack a size; the others show once, few, many or a class for expanded clones.

v_gene: TRBV6-6; d_gene: -; abundance: -; j_gene: TRBJ1-2; len: 17; CDR3aa: CASSREALAGRNYGYTF; CDR3nt: TGTGCCAGCAGTCGAGAAGCCCTAGCCGGGCGAAACTATGGCTACACCTTC
v_gene: TRBV7-9; d_gene: TRBD1; abundance: -; j_gene: TRBJ1-2; len: 15; CDR3aa: CASSFPQTGGDGYTF; CDR3nt: TGTGCCAGCAGCTTTCCCCAGACAGGGGGCGATGGCTACACCTTC
v_gene: TRBV28; d_gene: -; abundance: -; j_gene: TRBJ1-4; len: 15; CDR3aa: CASSPTGGQNEKLFF; CDR3nt: TGTGCCAGCAGCCCGACGGGGGGCCAGAATGAAAAACTGTTTTTT
v_gene: TRBV2; d_gene: TRBD1; abundance: -; j_gene: TRBJ1-1; len: 14; CDR3aa: CASSEVRGHLEAFF; CDR3nt: TGTGCCAGCAGTGAAGTCAGGGGGCACCTTGAAGCTTTCTTT
v_gene: TRBV9; d_gene: -; abundance: -; j_gene: TRBJ2-3; len: 17; CDR3aa: CASSVGEGSVSTDTQYF; CDR3nt: TGTGCCAGCAGCGTAGGTGAGGGCAGCGTAAGCACAGATACGCAGTATTTT
v_gene: TRBV6-5; d_gene: -; abundance: -; j_gene: TRBJ1-5; len: 15; CDR3aa: CASSPEGAGGQPQHF; CDR3nt: TGTGCCAGCAGCCCAGAGGGCGCGGGGGGTCAGCCCCAGCATTTT
v_gene: TRBV30; d_gene: -; abundance: -; j_gene: TRBJ1-2; len: 12; CDR3aa: CAWSAEIYGYTF; CDR3nt: TGTGCCTGGAGTGCTGAGATCTATGGCTACACCTTC
v_gene: TRBV3-1/TRBV3-2; d_gene: -; abundance: -; j_gene: TRBJ1-5; len: 13; CDR3aa: CASSQTRNQPQHF; CDR3nt: TGTGCCAGCAGCCAAACCAGAAATCAGCCCCAGCATTTT
v_gene: TRBV9; d_gene: TRBD2; abundance: -; j_gene: TRBJ2-7; len: 17; CDR3aa: CASSVGSGGPSMYEQYF; CDR3nt: TGTGCCAGCAGCGTAGGTAGCGGGGGGCCAAGTATGTACGAGCAGTACTTC
v_gene: TRBV5-1; d_gene: -; abundance: -; j_gene: TRBJ1-4; len: 15; CDR3aa: CASSLMTPGGEKLFF; CDR3nt: TGCGCCAGCAGCTTGATGACACCGGGGGGTGAAAAACTGTTTTTT
v_gene: TRBV19; d_gene: -; abundance: -; j_gene: TRBJ2-7; len: 16; CDR3aa: CASSISSRRSPYEQYF; CDR3nt: TGTGCCAGTAGTATTAGCTCGCGGAGGTCCCCCTACGAGCAGTACTTC
v_gene: TRBV7-2; d_gene: -; abundance: -; j_gene: TRBJ1-3; len: 14; CDR3aa: CASSLRGAGNTIYF; CDR3nt: TGTGCCAGCAGCTTACGGGGAGCTGGAAACACCATATATTTT
v_gene: TRBV3-1/TRBV3-2; d_gene: -; abundance: -; j_gene: TRBJ2-1; len: 14; CDR3aa: CASSPSSAEAEQFF; CDR3nt: TGTGCCAGCAGCCCCTCTAGCGCCGAAGCCGAGCAGTTCTTC
v_gene: TRBV9; d_gene: TRBD1; abundance: once; j_gene: TRBJ2-7; len: 16; CDR3aa: CASSVGGTGSTYEQYF; CDR3nt: TGTGCCAGCAGCGTAGGTGGGACAGGGTCGACCTACGAGCAGTACTTC
v_gene: TRBV10-2; d_gene: TRBD2; abundance: -; j_gene: TRBJ2-2; len: 17; CDR3aa: CASRASGGFANTGELFF; CDR3nt: TGCGCCAGCAGAGCCAGCGGGGGGTTCGCGAACACCGGGGAGCTGTTTTTT
v_gene: TRBV19; d_gene: -; abundance: -; j_gene: TRBJ2-1; len: 13; CDR3aa: CASSHGDYNEQFF; CDR3nt: TGTGCCAGTAGCCATGGAGACTACAATGAGCAGTTCTTC
v_gene: TRBV19; d_gene: -; abundance: -; j_gene: TRBJ1-4; len: 16; CDR3aa: CASSTPVRGANEKLFF; CDR3nt: TGTGCCAGTAGTACCCCGGTTCGGGGGGCAAATGAAAAACTGTTTTTT
v_gene: TRBV9; d_gene: -; abundance: -; j_gene: TRBJ2-5; len: 14; CDR3aa: CASSALGVGETQYF; CDR3nt: TGTGCCAGCAGCGCCCTCGGGGTTGGGGAGACCCAGTACTTC
v_gene: TRBV28; d_gene: -; abundance: -; j_gene: TRBJ1-6; len: 19; CDR3aa: CASSSLFVDTSSYNSPLHF; CDR3nt: TGTGCCAGCAGCTCCCTCTTCGTGGACACGAGCTCCTATAATTCACCCCTCCACTTT
v_gene: TRBV7-9; d_gene: TRBD1; abundance: -; j_gene: TRBJ2-7; len: 16; CDR3aa: CASSPGTGYPYYEQYF; CDR3nt: TGTGCCAGCAGCCCCGGGACAGGGTACCCGTACTACGAGCAGTACTTC
v_gene: TRBV13; d_gene: TRBD2; abundance: -; j_gene: TRBJ2-5; len: 16; CDR3aa: CASSSGLAGGLETQYF; CDR3nt: TGTGCCAGCAGCTCGGGACTAGCGGGGGGGCTAGAGACCCAGTACTTC
v_gene: TRBV3-1/TRBV3-2; d_gene: TRBD1; abundance: -; j_gene: TRBJ2-3; len: 14; CDR3aa: CASSQTGWTDTQYF; CDR3nt: TGTGCCAGCAGCCAGACAGGGTGGACAGATACGCAGTATTTT
v_gene: TRBV5-1; d_gene: TRBD1; abundance: -; j_gene: TRBJ1-2; len: 14; CDR3aa: CASSQQGGDYGYTF; CDR3nt: TGCGCCAGCAGCCAACAGGGGGGCGACTATGGCTACACCTTC
v_gene: TRBV9; d_gene: -; abundance: -; j_gene: TRBJ2-2; len: 13; CDR3aa: CASSVGGPGELFF; CDR3nt: TGTGCCAGCAGCGTAGGGGGGCCCGGGGAGCTGTTTTTT
v_gene: TRBV5-4; d_gene: TRBD2; abundance: -; j_gene: TRBJ2-3; len: 16; CDR3aa: CASSLSSGGAVDTQYF; CDR3nt: TGTGCCAGCAGCTTGTCTAGCGGGGGGGCAGTAGATACGCAGTATTTT
v_gene: TRBV5-6; d_gene: -; abundance: -; j_gene: TRBJ2-1; len: 11; CDR3aa: CASSLNNEQFF; CDR3nt: TGTGCCAGCAGCCTAAACAATGAGCAGTTCTTC
v_gene: TRBV19; d_gene: -; abundance: -; j_gene: TRBJ2-2; len: 14; CDR3aa: CASSPVPGAGELFF; CDR3nt: TGTGCCAGTAGCCCGGTCCCAGGGGCCGGGGAGCTGTTTTTT
v_gene: TRBV6-5; d_gene: -; abundance: -; j_gene: TRBJ1-2; len: 11; CDR3aa: CASSSLYGYTF; CDR3nt: TGTGCCAGCAGTTCCCTCTATGGCTACACCTTC
v_gene: TRBV20-1; d_gene: -; abundance: -; j_gene: TRBJ1-1; len: 14; CDR3aa: CSASRRLRGTEAFF; CDR3nt: TGCAGTGCTAGTCGTCGCCTACGGGGCACTGAAGCTTTCTTT
v_gene: TRBV18; d_gene: -; abundance: few; j_gene: TRBJ1-3; len: 17; CDR3aa: CASSPVLGQVSGNTIYF; CDR3nt: TGTGCCAGCTCACCAGTATTAGGCCAGGTGTCTGGAAACACCATATATTTT
v_gene: TRBV27; d_gene: -; abundance: -; j_gene: TRBJ1-5; len: 16; CDR3aa: CASSPADRYSNQPQHF; CDR3nt: TGTGCCAGCAGTCCGGCCGACAGGTATAGCAATCAGCCCCAGCATTTT
v_gene: TRBV9; d_gene: -; abundance: -; j_gene: TRBJ2-3; len: 14; CDR3aa: CASSVASSVDTQYF; CDR3nt: TGTGCCAGCAGCGTAGCTTCTAGCGTTGATACGCAGTATTTT
v_gene: TRBV5-5; d_gene: TRBD1; abundance: -; j_gene: TRBJ1-4; len: 15; CDR3aa: CASSTTGGPWEKLFF; CDR3nt: TGTGCCAGCAGCACCACAGGGGGCCCTTGGGAAAAACTGTTTTTT
v_gene: TRBV29-1; d_gene: TRBD1; abundance: -; j_gene: TRBJ1-3; len: 14; CDR3aa: CSVSTGNSGNTIYF; CDR3nt: TGCAGCGTTTCGACAGGGAACTCTGGAAACACCATATATTTT
v_gene: TRBV10-1; d_gene: -; abundance: -; j_gene: TRBJ1-1; len: 14; CDR3aa: CASSDFPGNTEAFF; CDR3nt: TGCGCCAGCAGTGATTTCCCGGGGAACACTGAAGCTTTCTTT
v_gene: TRBV18; d_gene: -; abundance: -; j_gene: TRBJ1-1; len: 15; CDR3aa: CASSPRAGGNTEAFF; CDR3nt: TGTGCCAGCTCACCACGGGCAGGAGGGAACACTGAAGCTTTCTTT
v_gene: TRBV4-2; d_gene: -; abundance: -; j_gene: TRBJ2-7; len: 15; CDR3aa: CASSQDQGGPYEQYF; CDR3nt: TGTGCCAGCAGCCAAGATCAGGGGGGTCCCTACGAGCAGTACTTC
v_gene: TRBV5-1; d_gene: -; abundance: -; j_gene: TRBJ2-5; len: 15; CDR3aa: CASSLPVRHQETQYF; CDR3nt: TGCGCCAGCAGCTTGCCAGTCAGGCACCAAGAGACCCAGTACTTC
v_gene: TRBV6-4; d_gene: -; abundance: -; j_gene: TRBJ2-7; len: 15; CDR3aa: CASSKDPSVPYEQYF; CDR3nt: TGTGCCAGCAGTAAAGACCCTAGCGTCCCCTACGAGCAGTACTTC
v_gene: TRBV19; d_gene: -; abundance: -; j_gene: TRBJ2-3; len: 13; CDR3aa: CASRGRSTDTQYF; CDR3nt: TGTGCCAGTAGGGGGCGTAGCACAGATACGCAGTATTTT
v_gene: TRBV2; d_gene: -; abundance: -; j_gene: TRBJ1-2; len: 10; CDR3aa: CASFAGTYTF; CDR3nt: TGTGCCAGCTTCGCGGGTACCTACACCTTC
v_gene: TRBV7-9; d_gene: -; abundance: -; j_gene: TRBJ2-7; len: 17; CDR3aa: CASSLGKWTVSSYEQYF; CDR3nt: TGTGCCAGCAGCTTAGGGAAATGGACAGTTAGCTCCTACGAGCAGTACTTC
v_gene: TRBV6-5; d_gene: -; abundance: -; j_gene: TRBJ1-1; len: 13; CDR3aa: CASSAVVNTEAFF; CDR3nt: TGTGCCAGCAGCGCGGTTGTTAACACTGAAGCTTTCTTT
v_gene: TRBV7-9; d_gene: -; abundance: -; j_gene: TRBJ2-5; len: 12; CDR3aa: CASSFDSQTQYF; CDR3nt: TGTGCCAGCAGCTTCGACAGCCAGACCCAGTACTTC
v_gene: TRBV7-8; d_gene: TRBD1; abundance: -; j_gene: TRBJ1-2; len: 19; CDR3aa: CASSLSDRGTRDNHYGYTF; CDR3nt: TGTGCCAGCAGCTTAAGCGACAGGGGGACACGGGACAACCACTATGGCTACACCTTC
v_gene: TRBV7-6; d_gene: -; abundance: -; j_gene: TRBJ2-2; len: 14; CDR3aa: CASSFSGPTGELFF; CDR3nt: TGTGCCAGCAGCTTTTCGGGTCCCACCGGGGAGCTGTTTTTT
v_gene: TRBV7-9; d_gene: TRBD1; abundance: -; j_gene: TRBJ1-4; len: 15; CDR3aa: CASSSTGRRNEKLFF; CDR3nt: TGTGCCAGCAGCTCGACAGGGCGGCGGAATGAAAAACTGTTTTTT
v_gene: TRBV15; d_gene: -; abundance: -; j_gene: TRBJ1-2; len: 16; CDR3aa: CATSRDAGVVGYGYTF; CDR3nt: TGTGCCACCAGCAGAGATGCAGGGGTGGTTGGCTATGGCTACACCTTC
v_gene: TRBV3-1/TRBV3-2; d_gene: TRBD1; abundance: -; j_gene: TRBJ1-1; len: 14; CDR3aa: CASSTRTGDTEAFF; CDR3nt: TGTGCCAGCAGCACCCGGACAGGGGACACTGAAGCTTTCTTT
v_gene: TRBV6-2/TRBV6-3; d_gene: -; abundance: -; j_gene: TRBJ2-7; len: 11; CDR3aa: CASSLNYEQYF; CDR3nt: TGTGCCAGCAGTTTAAACTACGAGCAGTACTTC
v_gene: TRBV7-2; d_gene: TRBD1; abundance: -; j_gene: TRBJ2-1; len: 15; CDR3aa: CASSPRQGASGEQFF; CDR3nt: TGTGCCAGCAGCCCTCGACAGGGGGCGTCTGGTGAGCAGTTCTTC
v_gene: TRBV9; d_gene: TRBD2; abundance: once; j_gene: TRBJ2-2; len: 16; CDR3aa: CASSGSSGGSTGELFF; CDR3nt: TGTGCCAGCAGCGGAAGTAGCGGGGGGTCCACCGGGGAGCTGTTTTTT
v_gene: TRBV13; d_gene: TRBD2; abundance: -; j_gene: TRBJ2-1; len: 16; CDR3aa: CASSLGGLVSYNEQFF; CDR3nt: TGTGCCAGCAGCTTAGGAGGACTAGTCTCCTACAATGAGCAGTTCTTC
v_gene: TRBV3-1/TRBV3-2; d_gene: -; abundance: once; j_gene: TRBJ1-6; len: 13; CDR3aa: CASSQAQGPPLHF; CDR3nt: TGTGCCAGCAGCCAAGCCCAGGGCCCACCCCTCCACTTT
v_gene: TRBV3-1/TRBV3-2; d_gene: TRBD2; abundance: -; j_gene: TRBJ2-1; len: 15; CDR3aa: CASSQAPRGGNEQFF; CDR3nt: TGTGCCAGCAGCCAAGCCCCGCGGGGGGGCAATGAGCAGTTCTTC
v_gene: TRBV19; d_gene: -; abundance: -; j_gene: TRBJ1-1; len: 14; CDR3aa: CASSISLPETEAFF; CDR3nt: TGTGCCAGTAGTATATCGCTCCCGGAGACTGAAGCTTTCTTT
v_gene: TRBV12-3/TRBV12-4; d_gene: -; abundance: -; j_gene: TRBJ2-1; len: 13; CDR3aa: CASQGPSYNEQFF; CDR3nt: TGTGCCAGTCAGGGTCCCTCCTACAATGAGCAGTTCTTC
v_gene: TRBV11-3; d_gene: TRBD2; abundance: -; j_gene: TRBJ2-1; len: 15; CDR3aa: CASSSLAGGYNEQFF; CDR3nt: TGTGCCAGCAGTTCTCTAGCGGGGGGATACAATGAGCAGTTCTTC
v_gene: TRBV7-2; d_gene: -; abundance: -; j_gene: TRBJ1-2; len: 13; CDR3aa: CASSSPANYGYTF; CDR3nt: TGTGCCAGCAGCTCCCCAGCTAACTATGGCTACACCTTC